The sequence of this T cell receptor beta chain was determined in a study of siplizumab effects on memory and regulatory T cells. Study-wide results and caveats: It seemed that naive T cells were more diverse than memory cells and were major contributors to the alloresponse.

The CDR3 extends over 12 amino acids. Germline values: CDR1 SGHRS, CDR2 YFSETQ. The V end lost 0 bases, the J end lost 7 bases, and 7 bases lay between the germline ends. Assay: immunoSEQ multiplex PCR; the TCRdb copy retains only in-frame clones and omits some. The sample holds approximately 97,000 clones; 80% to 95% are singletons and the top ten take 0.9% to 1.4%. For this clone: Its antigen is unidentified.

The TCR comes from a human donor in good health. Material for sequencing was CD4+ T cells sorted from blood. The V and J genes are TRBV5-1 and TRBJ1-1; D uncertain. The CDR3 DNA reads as TGCGCCAGCAGCTTGGATCGTTTTGAAGCTTTCTTT. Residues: CASSLDRFEAFF.